Listed below are T cell receptor beta chains from one sample, sequenced in a study of blood T cell repertoires in COVID-19. Using immunoSEQ multiplex PCR, the repertoire was profiled, and TCRdb retains in-frame clones only, with some absent. This repertoire shows fewer than 50,000 clones, 65% to 85% found once; its top ten account for more than 30%. The sequencing sample was made of peripheral blood. The receptors were gathered from a man aged 35 to 55 with active or convalescent COVID-19. Each CDR3 is given with its conserved first and last residue. The D gene is left open where the match is weak. The listing skips clone size in some rows; elsewhere it reads once, few, many or a size class.

J: TRBJ2-7; V: TRBV7-9; D: TRBD1; size: NA; CDR3: CASSTGQGTGEQYF; DNA: TGTGCCAGCAGCACGGGACAGGGGACGGGGGAGCAGTACTTC
J: TRBJ1-3; V: TRBV12-3/TRBV12-4; D: NA; size: NA; CDR3: CASSSQGNTIYF; DNA: TGTGCCAGCAGTTCACAGGGAAACACCATATATTTT
J: TRBJ1-2; V: TRBV6-5; D: NA; size: NA; CDR3: CASRSDSFDGYTF; DNA: TGTGCCAGCAGATCCGACAGCTTTGATGGCTACACCTTC
J: TRBJ1-5; V: TRBV24-1; D: NA; size: NA; CDR3: CATSDSVGPNQPQHF; DNA: TGTGCCACCAGTGATTCCGTGGGGCCTAATCAGCCCCAGCATTTT
J: TRBJ1-4; V: TRBV4-1; D: TRBD1; size: NA; CDR3: CASSLTWTGAEKLFF; DNA: TGCGCCAGCAGCCTAACGTGGACAGGGGCCGAAAAACTGTTTTTT
J: TRBJ2-5; V: TRBV4-3; D: TRBD2; size: NA; CDR3: CASSQEWEGSRETQYF; DNA: TGCGCCAGCAGCCAAGAATGGGAGGGGAGCAGGGAGACCCAGTACTTC
J: TRBJ2-3; V: TRBV11-3; D: TRBD2; size: once; CDR3: CASSSPGLATDTQYF; DNA: TGTGCCAGCAGCTCCCCGGGACTAGCTACAGATACGCAGTATTTT
J: TRBJ2-5; V: TRBV19; D: NA; size: NA; CDR3: CASSIAQGRETQYF; DNA: TGTGCCAGTAGTATAGCTCAGGGGCGGGAGACCCAGTACTTC
J: TRBJ2-2; V: TRBV5-4; D: NA; size: once; CDR3: CASSPGLTNTGELFF; DNA: TGTGCCAGCAGTCCGGGACTCACGAACACCGGGGAGCTGTTTTTT
J: TRBJ2-1; V: TRBV28; D: NA; size: NA; CDR3: CASRTPGGEQFF; DNA: TGTGCCAGCAGGACACCCGGAGGAGAGCAGTTCTTC
J: TRBJ1-5; V: TRBV6-1; D: NA; size: NA; CDR3: CASSEALNSRQPQHF; DNA: TGTGCCAGCAGTGAAGCGCTTAACAGCCGCCAGCCCCAGCATTTT
J: TRBJ2-1; V: TRBV5-1; D: TRBD2; size: few; CDR3: CASTAGWTSGEQFF; DNA: TGCGCCAGTACAGCAGGCTGGACTAGCGGGGAGCAGTTCTTC
J: TRBJ2-2; V: TRBV10-2; D: NA; size: once; CDR3: CASSPSVSTGELFF; DNA: TGCGCCAGCAGCCCTAGTGTATCGACCGGGGAGCTGTTTTTT
J: TRBJ2-7; V: TRBV27; D: NA; size: NA; CDR3: CASSSGVQGPYEQYF; DNA: TGTGCCAGCAGTTCAGGGGTTCAGGGGCCCTACGAGCAGTACTTC
J: TRBJ1-2; V: TRBV4-1; D: NA; size: many; CDR3: CASSQGPMGEGYGYTF; DNA: TGCGCCAGCAGCCAGGGCCCCATGGGAGAGGGTTATGGCTACACCTTC
J: TRBJ1-1; V: TRBV24-1; D: NA; size: once; CDR3: CATSAGQGMNTEAFF; DNA: TGTGCCACCAGTGCCGGGCAGGGCATGAACACTGAAGCTTTCTTT
J: TRBJ2-2; V: TRBV7-9; D: TRBD2; size: once; CDR3: CASSGGANTGELFF; DNA: TGTGCCAGCTCGGGGGGTGCGAACACCGGGGAGCTGTTTTTT
J: TRBJ2-7; V: TRBV4-3; D: NA; size: few; CDR3: CASSQDTGEQYF; DNA: TGCGCCAGCAGCCAAGATACAGGCGAGCAGTACTTC